These T cell receptor beta chains were read from a single sample in a study of early T cells in non-severe SARS-CoV-2 infection. TCRdb passed the 5' RACE reads through MiXCR, listing each CDR3 protein once. The table lists approximately 46,000 distinct CDR3 sequences, 6% to 6.5% of them singletons. The sample consisted of whole blood. These receptors were obtained from an adult who was a healthcare worker with PCR-confirmed SARS-CoV-2 infection or an uninfected control (not recorded which). Both conserved end residues are part of each CDR3. Each record gives: CDR3 protein, CDR3 DNA, D gene, J gene, clone size, V gene. A D gene is named only where the DNA matches it firmly. Clone size is not always given. Where it is, it says once, few, many or a class for expanded clones.

CASNPEGNTGELFF TGCGCCAGCAACCCCGAGGGGAACACCGGGGAGCTGTTTTTT . TRBJ2-2 many TRBV5-1
CASSQQVYEQYF TGTGCCAGCAGCCAACAGGTCTACGAGCAGTACTTC . TRBJ2-7 few TRBV3-1
CASSGFRDIGEAFF TGTGCCAGCAGTGGGTTCCGGGACATAGGCGAAGCTTTCTTT . TRBJ1-1 few TRBV6-1
CASSPRTGPYEQYF TGTGCCAGCAGTCCAAGGACAGGGCCCTACGAGCAGTACTTC TRBD1 TRBJ2-7 many TRBV27
CASSIGLAGELFF TGTGCCAGTAGTATCGGGCTAGCCGGGGAGCTGTTTTTT . TRBJ2-2 . TRBV19
CASSFRDNGEKLFF TGCGCCAGCAGCTTCCGGGACAATGGGGAAAAACTGTTTTTT . TRBJ1-4 many TRBV5-1
CASSETAGSIQYF TGTGCCAGCAGTGAAACAGCCGGAAGCATTCAGTACTTC . TRBJ2-4 many TRBV6-6
CASSRTSGALYQETQYF TGTGCCAGCAGCCGGACTAGCGGGGCTTTGTACCAAGAGACCCAGTACTTC TRBD2 TRBJ2-5 few TRBV11-2
CASSLTRSRNSYNEQFF TGTGCCAGCAGCCTTACACGAAGTCGAAACTCCTACAATGAGCAGTTCTTC . TRBJ2-1 many TRBV7-2
CASSQDRGIGEQYF TGCGCCAGCAGCCAAGACAGGGGGATAGGCGAGCAGTACTTC TRBD1 TRBJ2-7 . TRBV4-3
CASSEETVNTEAFF TGTGCCAGCAGTGAGGAGACAGTGAACACTGAAGCTTTCTTT . TRBJ1-1 many TRBV6-1
CASSIRDPDPQYF TGTGCCAGTAGTATCAGGGATCCTGACCCCCAGTACTTC . TRBJ2-5 few TRBV19
CATSESLWGGEQFF TGTGCCACCAGTGAATCCTTATGGGGAGGAGAGCAGTTCTTC . TRBJ2-1 medium-sized TRBV24-1
CSAAPRQAHNQPQHF TGCAGTGCGGCCCCCCGACAGGCCCACAATCAGCCCCAGCATTTT . TRBJ1-5 many TRBV20-1
CASNPGGVIAGLDTQYF TGCGCCAGCAACCCCGGTGGAGTTATCGCGGGGTTGGATACGCAGTATTTT . TRBJ2-3 . TRBV5-1
CASSQSVPTRETQYF TGTGCCAGCAGCCAATCCGTCCCCACCAGGGAGACCCAGTACTTC . TRBJ2-5 few TRBV3-1
CASSLTSGTGSYNEQFF TGCGCCAGCAGCTTAACCTCCGGGACAGGGTCCTACAATGAGCAGTTCTTC TRBD1 TRBJ2-1 few TRBV5-1
CASSPPGSPSGYTF TGTGCCAGCAGCCCTCCCGGCAGCCCTAGTGGCTACACCTTC . TRBJ1-2 many TRBV9
CASSPRALNTEAFF TGTGCCAGCAGTCCGCGGGCCCTGAACACTGAAGCTTTCTTT . TRBJ1-1 many TRBV5-5
CASSSGQRTSENTIYF TGTGCCAGCAGCTCGGGACAGCGGACCTCTGAAAACACCATATATTTT TRBD1 TRBJ1-3 many TRBV12-3/TRBV12-4
CATSEGGTERETQYF TGTGCCACCAGTGAGGGCGGGACCGAACGAGAGACCCAGTACTTC . TRBJ2-5 few TRBV24-1
CSARYGLNEKLFF TGCAGTGCTAGATACGGACTTAATGAAAAACTGTTTTTT . TRBJ1-4 . TRBV20-1
CASRKEGLGTDTQYF TGTGCCAGTAGGAAAGAAGGACTAGGCACAGATACGCAGTATTTT TRBD2 TRBJ2-3 . TRBV19
CSARGPSGGANPNPWEQFF TGCAGTGCTAGAGGACCTAGCGGGGGGGCTAACCCCAACCCATGGGAGCAGTTCTTC TRBD2 TRBJ2-1 many TRBV20-1
CASSLGYPAGGPKDNEQFF TGTGCCAGCAGTTTAGGCTATCCCGCCGGGGGGCCTAAGGACAATGAGCAGTTCTTC . TRBJ2-1 few TRBV28
CSAVGQGDKNIQYF TGCAGTGCTGTGGGACAGGGGGACAAAAACATTCAGTACTTC TRBD1 TRBJ2-4 . TRBV20-1
CASSPRTSGAGELFF TGTGCCAGCAGCCCCCGGACTAGCGGGGCAGGGGAGCTGTTTTTT TRBD2 TRBJ2-2 . TRBV7-6
CASSIGQGTNEQFF TGTGCCAGTAGTATTGGACAGGGAACCAATGAGCAGTTCTTC TRBD1 TRBJ2-1 few TRBV19
CASSQVGPYEQYF TGTGCCAGCAGCCAAGTGGGCCCTTACGAGCAGTACTTC . TRBJ2-7 few TRBV4-2
CSARDPTVETEQFF TGCAGTGCTCGGGACCCGACCGTGGAGACTGAGCAGTTCTTC . TRBJ2-1 few TRBV20-1
CASSLEVGTGPQHF TGTGCCAGCAGCTTGGAAGTAGGGACCGGCCCCCAGCATTTT . TRBJ1-5 . TRBV5-5
CASSLSGNQETQYF TGCGCCAGCAGTCTGTCGGGGAACCAAGAGACCCAGTACTTC . TRBJ2-5 . TRBV5-1
CASSYSQNNSPLHF TGTGCCAGCAGTTACTCCCAGAATAATTCACCCCTCCACTTT . TRBJ1-6 many TRBV6-5
CASSLSWRPNEQFF TGTGCCAGCAGTTTATCATGGAGACCCAATGAGCAGTTCTTC . TRBJ2-1 many TRBV28
CASSYRGGANYGYTF TGTGCCAGCAGTTACAGAGGGGGAGCTAACTATGGCTACACCTTC . TRBJ1-2 many TRBV6-5
CASSLARTPGGPGELFF TGTGCCAGCAGCTTAGCGCGAACCCCAGGGGGCCCCGGGGAGCTGTTTTTT TRBD1 TRBJ2-2 few TRBV7-8
CASSFRGGNYGYTF TGTGCCAGCAGTTTCAGGGGCGGTAACTATGGCTACACCTTC . TRBJ1-2 . TRBV28
CASSLVGGDTGELFF TGCGCCAGCAGCTTGGTTGGGGGCGACACCGGGGAGCTGTTTTTT . TRBJ2-2 many TRBV5-1
CASSHPRDTEAFF TGCGCCAGCAGCCATCCCAGGGACACTGAAGCTTTCTTT . TRBJ1-1 many TRBV4-1
CASSLNTVGELFF TGTGCCAGCAGCCTTAACACCGTCGGGGAGCTGTTTTTT . TRBJ2-2 . TRBV7-6
CSAPTSGSSHYNEQFF TGCAGTGCACCTACTAGCGGGAGCTCCCATTACAATGAGCAGTTCTTC TRBD2 TRBJ2-1 many TRBV20-1
CASSIRRNRGTEGNTEAFF TGTGCCAGTAGTATACGGCGAAACCGAGGGACAGAAGGTAACACTGAAGCTTTCTTT TRBD1 TRBJ1-1 few TRBV19
CASSLLTADYGYTF TGCGCCAGCAGCTTGTTAACAGCAGACTATGGCTACACCTTC . TRBJ1-2 many TRBV5-1
CASSLSALPADTQYF TGTGCCAGCAGCCTTTCGGCCCTCCCCGCAGATACGCAGTATTTT . TRBJ2-3 many TRBV7-2
CATSRGGETQYF TGCGCCACTTCGAGGGGGGGAGAGACCCAGTACTTC . TRBJ2-5 . TRBV10-1
CASSEGGDNEQFF TGCGCCAGCAGTGAAGGGGGAGACAATGAGCAGTTCTTC . TRBJ2-1 many TRBV10-1
CASSLGEAFF TGTGCCAGCAGTTTAGGAGAAGCTTTCTTT . TRBJ1-1 few TRBV28
CASSVMSSGEIYEQYF TGTGCCAGCAGCGTAATGTCTAGCGGGGAAATCTACGAGCAGTACTTC TRBD2 TRBJ2-7 many TRBV9
CSTVTNRGYGYTF TGCAGTACAGTAACTAACAGGGGGTATGGCTACACCTTC TRBD1 TRBJ1-2 many TRBV20-1
CASSSLVSGYEQYF TGCGCCAGCAGCTCGTTGGTTTCAGGCTACGAGCAGTACTTC . TRBJ2-7 many TRBV5-1
CAWSPPGRAQDTQYF TGTGCCTGGAGCCCCCCTGGAAGAGCCCAAGATACGCAGTATTTT . TRBJ2-3 many TRBV30
CSAGTGPEQYF TGCAGTGCCGGGACAGGGCCCGAGCAGTACTTC TRBD1 TRBJ2-7 . TRBV20-1
CASSLRGTGAYEQFF TGTGCCAGCAGCTTAAGGGGGACAGGGGCATATGAGCAGTTCTTC TRBD1 TRBJ2-1 . TRBV7-2
CASSYSMGRHTGELFF TGTGCCAGCAGTTACTCGATGGGGCGGCACACCGGGGAGCTGTTTTTT . TRBJ2-2 many TRBV6-5
CASSPQGNTGELFF TGTGCCAGCAGCCCACAGGGGAACACCGGGGAGCTGTTTTTT . TRBJ2-2 . TRBV5-4
CASSPFDGYNEQFF TGTGCCAGCAGTCCATTCGACGGATACAATGAGCAGTTCTTC . TRBJ2-1 many TRBV12-3/TRBV12-4
CASSPGTKAQDTQYF TGTGCCAGCAGCCCCGGGACAAAGGCGCAAGATACGCAGTATTTT . TRBJ2-3 few TRBV11-2
CSVGSTGDQETQYF TGCAGCGTTGGTTCTACAGGCGACCAAGAGACCCAGTACTTC . TRBJ2-5 many TRBV29-1
CASSLWGYNEQFF TGTGCCAGCAGCTTATGGGGGTACAATGAGCAGTTCTTC . TRBJ2-1 many TRBV7-2
CASSYSWLPNEQFF TGTGCCAGCAGTTACTCGTGGCTGCCGAATGAGCAGTTCTTC . TRBJ2-1 few TRBV6-2/TRBV6-3